This T cell receptor (beta chain) is drawn from a study of cytomegalovirus exposure and HLA in healthy donors. The PCR had 60 Vbeta and 13 Jbeta primers. Repertoires were generated with immunoSEQ multiplex PCR, while TCRdb's copy carries only in-frame clones and drops some. The repertoire holds about 150,000 clones, roughly 80% seen once, with about 3.4% in the top ten. General observations from the study: Later work associated fewer than 20,000 TCR beta sequences with HLA alleles at 0.05 false discovery rate.

Notes on this clone: What it binds is not known.

The sample was PBMCs. The source is a man aged 40-49 years in good health and CMV-seronegative.

The CDR3 sequence: CAISNRDGYTF. CDR3 bases: TGTGCCATCAGCAACAGGGATGGCTACACCTTC. The chain uses TRBV10-3 and TRBJ1-2, with a weak D call TRBD1 (6 bases). Germline loops: CDR1 ENHRY, CDR2 SYGVKD. The CDR3 has 11 residues. Trimming stripped 6 bases from V and 6 bases from J, with 8 bases between.